This record looks at one T cell receptor (beta chain) sequence and its context. Its specific antigen is unknown. Base quality data are lacking; no much larger clone is found one base away. Other DNA sequences in the same sample also yield this CDR3. The source of the sample is a study of shared clonotypes between healthy human individuals (dated by TCRdb to about 2020). In terms of the full investigation: The cohort comprised a couple of women and a few men aged 18 to 49 years. Leukapheresis yielded between about 0.85 and 9 billion PBMCs per donor. To increase sequencing depth and limit assay-specific biases, TCR repertoire library preparation and sequencing were carried out by different laboratories using diverse techniques. For each donor, CD4 naive and CD4 memory were each run on three plates, CD8 naive on two plates, and CD8 memory on one plate. To estimate repertoire size and how much clonotypes are shared between individuals, the study performed deep sequencing of blood TCR repertoires from roughly five healthy adults. Results the study describes overall, beyond this receptor: Sampling was restricted to blood, and TCR repertoires in tissue are likely to differ from TCR repertoires in blood. Pairwise subsampling led to the expectation that sequencing depth would affect the degree of clonotype sharing among donors. Because the study included only a small number of donors, the genetic and exposure-history diversity represented was limited. Higher generation probabilities were observed for clonotypes shared by all four sorted-subset donors than for non-shared clonotypes. Even with the large sequencing depth, rarefaction of the sorted-subset datasets indicated that sequencing was incomplete. Across four donors, roughly 5.4% of naive CD4, approximately 4% of naive CD8, 2.3% of memory CD4, and 0.4% of memory CD8 clonotypes were shared. Naive subsets generally had larger estimated clonotype richness than memory subsets.

The CDR3, cysteine through phenylalanine, is 14 amino acids long. CDR3 DNA only is kept here, 42 bases in frame from base 1. V is reduced by 3 bases and J by 0 bases, leaving a spacing of 8 bases between them. The CDR1 and CDR2 encoded by the germline V gene (reference sequence) are LNHDA and SQIVND. TCR CDR3 regions were amplified from genomic DNA by multiplex PCR using the deep immunoSEQ assay. For each cell subset, the extracted genomic DNA was distributed evenly across all wells of several immunoSEQ 96-well plates, and each plate served as one replicate. For sorted subsets, roughly 200 ng of genomic DNA, equivalent to roughly 33,000 T cell genomes, went into each replicate PCR. Purified libraries were quantified with a Qubit 3.0 fluorometer, sized on a Bioanalyzer 2100, and re-quantified with the KAPA Library Quantification kit. Each immunoSEQ 96-well plate was sequenced on its own single-read 150-cycle Illumina NextSeq 550 flow cell. On the study's bioinformatics: Because only junctional sequences without quality scores were contained in the immunoSEQ output, filtering matching that applied to full-length reads could not be performed. To assign V/J genes and CDR3, sequences were annotated using PyIR, a Python wrapper for IgBLAST v1.9, with IMGT germline references. Any read was removed if the V/J assignment was weak (E-value above 1e-6), the CDR3 was missing, or the read contained stop codons, out-of-frame junctions, or ambiguous translated residues. A V3J clonotype was defined by an identical inferred V gene, J gene, and CDR3 amino acid sequence. Percentage overlap between repertoires was calculated by dividing the number of shared unique clonotypes by the size of the smaller repertoire. Three approaches were used to assess repertoire richness: RTK rarefaction, the Chao1 estimator, and Recon v2.1 estimates of unobserved clonotypes. Generation probabilities for all TCRbeta clonotypes obtained by the gDNA method from a handful of donors were computed using OLGA. TCRdb retrieved this table from immuneACCESS and kept in-frame rearrangements only. Not all clones are present; in checked studies, unresolved V genes account for under half, and no reason is known for the remainder. For V, J and clone size, that table is used; D and trimming come from the DNA. This sample comprises 550,000 to 700,000 clones, more than 70% of them detected only once. The top ten constitute around 2% of the sample.

Donors were healthy HIV-negative adults with no recently reported acute infections or vaccinations. Only Caucasian adults living in Nashville, Tennessee, USA were represented among the donors. CD4+ T cells were enriched through magnetic negative selection, after which naive cells were positively selected on CD45RA and the remaining negative fraction served as the memory subset. Blood was collected by leukapheresis, and PBMCs were isolated by Ficoll-Histopaque density gradient centrifugation and then cryopreserved in liquid nitrogen vapor phase. Analytical flow cytometry was used to check the purity and quantity of each magnetically sorted T cell population. Genomic DNA was isolated from every sorted fraction and measured by UV absorbance on a Nanodrop 2000c.

The rearrangement joined TRBV19 to TRBJ2-5, with the D gene too uncertain to name. Sequences were obtained from memory CD4+ T cells sorted from blood. The sample's cell subset or site label, in plain terms: CD45RA-negative fraction. The clonotype originates from a woman younger than 45 in good health. The CDR3 in this case is CASSIAGYQETQYF. The sequence in DNA is TGTGCCAGTAGTATTGCAGGATACCAAGAGACCCAGTACTTC.